Reported below is one T cell receptor beta chain. The entry originates in a study of blood T cell repertoires in COVID-19. Study-level information: Samples of COVID-19 (acute and convalescent) were obtained from the United States, Italy and Spain. PBMCs, B-cell-depleted T cells, or T cells provided the cDNA or gDNA that made up the material.

J was trimmed by 2 bases and V by 4 bases; bases with no gene match: 8. This CDR3 is 16 amino acids long. Germline CDR1 reads SEHNR; CDR2 reads FQNEAQ (reference sequence). Original data processing: Amplifying reference gene primers gave estimates of nucleated cell counts. Here immunoSEQ multiplex PCR was the method, and the copy in TCRdb shows in-frame clones only, minus some. The V and J calls and the clone size are those of that table, but D and trimming were determined from the DNA. The data show about 130,000 clones, approximately 74% seen once. The sample taken for sequencing was peripheral blood. V and J are TRBV7-9 and TRBJ2-3; 8 bases are a match to TRBD2. This clonotype was obtained from a man aged 55 to 70 with acute or convalescent COVID-19. The CDR3: CASSSGLAGITDTQYF. The CDR3 region has the DNA TGTGCCAGCAGCTCCGGACTAGCCGGGATCACAGATACGCAGTATTTT.